The 25 T cell receptor beta chains below come from one sample, sequenced in a study of radiotherapy plus CTLA-4 blockade in lung cancer. Clones were read by immunoSEQ multiplex PCR, and TCRdb kept only the in-frame ones, dropping some. This table has tens of thousands of clones, over 70% appearing once. The sample was peripheral blood, taken from a patient treated with radiotherapy plus ipilimumab. Receptors originate from a human donor with non-small cell lung cancer who had stable disease on radiotherapy plus ipilimumab.

This clone was observed a handful of times. This rearrangement joins TRBV6-6 to TRBJ1-5; possible D gene TRBD1, 6 bases. CDR1 and CDR2 (germline): MNHNY, SVGAGI (reference sequence). The V and J ends lost 6 bases and 4 bases respectively, with 13 bases between them. The CDR3 length is 14 residues. The CDR3 nucleotides read TGTGCCAGCAGCTCACGGGGGGCTAATCAGCCCCAGCATTTT. This sequence encodes CASSSRGANQPQHF.

V is TRBV11-3 and J is TRBJ2-5; D is unclear. Trimming left V 4 bases short and J 1 base short, with 7 bases between. From germline, CDR1 is SGHNT and CDR2 YENEEA. The CDR3 length is 13 residues. In DNA form, the CDR3 reads TGTGCCAGCAGCTCCTCGGGCCAAGAGACCCAGTACTTC. As protein: CASSSSGQETQYF.

The chain carries TRBV11-2 and TRBJ2-7; possible D gene TRBD2, 6 bases. Germline CDR1 reads SGHAT; CDR2 reads FQNNGV. The CDR3 is 12 residues long. V gave up 7 bases and J gave up 11 bases, with 18 bases separating them. In DNA, the CDR3 is TGTGCCAGCACCCATGCGGGGATGGACGAGTACTTC. Translated, it gives CASTHAGMDEYF. Full variable domain (remainder filled in from reference TRBV11-2 and TRBJ2-7): EAGVAQSPRYKIIEKRQSVAFWCNPISGHATLYWYQQILGQGPKLLIQFQNNGVVDDSQLPKDRFSAERLKGVDSTLKIQPAKLEDSAVYLCASTHAGMDEYFGPGTRLTVT.

The sample holds a few counts of this clone. V is TRBV4-3 and J is TRBJ1-5; weak D call: TRBD1 (5 bases). The CDR3 is 15 residues long. CDR1 and CDR2 (germline): LGHNA, YSLEER. V was cut by 3 bases and J by 4 bases, with 13 bases left in between. The CDR3 DNA sequence: TGCGCCAGCAGCCATTCGGACACCCTAAATCAGCCCCAGCATTTT. It encodes CASSHSDTLNQPQHF.

The genes are TRBV4-1 and TRBJ2-1; 9 nucleotides align to TRBD2. CDR1 MGHRA and CDR2 YSYEKL come from the germline V gene. Trimming took 2 bases from V and 3 from J; bases not matched to a gene: 2. This CDR3 is 15 amino acids long. CDR3 sequence: CASSQRLADYNEQFF. Written as DNA, the CDR3 is TGCGCCAGCAGCCAAAGACTAGCGGACTACAATGAGCAGTTCTTC.

Concerning this clone itself: Likely a read error: the CDR3 ends without its conserved phenylalanine or tryptophan. The DNA is left out, because the CDR3 cannot be placed on it with certainty; the CDR3 is given as TCRdb lists it. The chain links TRBV27 to TRBJ2-7. The CDR3 length is 14 residues, termini included. Per the germline V gene, CDR1 is MNHEY and CDR2 is SMNVEV (reference sequence). The CDR3 here is CASSAGGRPRKLLL.

The chain uses TRBV7-9 and TRBJ1-4, with 9 bases lining up with TRBD1. The ends lost 1 base at V and 4 bases at J; junction bases unmatched: 4. The CDR3 length is 16 residues. Looked up from germline, CDR1 is SEHNR and CDR2 is FQNEAQ (reference sequence). The chain's CDR3 is CASSLGTGVVNEKLFF. CDR3 in DNA: TGTGCCAGCAGCTTAGGGACAGGGGTCGTTAATGAAAAACTGTTTTTT. Drawing the rest from reference TRBV7-9 and TRBJ1-4, the complete variable domain is DTGVSQNPRHKITKRGQNVTFRCDPISEHNRLYWYRQTLGQGPEFLTYFQNEAQLEKSRLLSDRFSAERPKGSFSTLEIQRTEQGDSAMYLCASSLGTGVVNEKLFFGSGTQLSVL.

This sequence joins TRBV15 and TRBJ2-1; 15 bases map to TRBD2. The CDR3 has 15 residues. Germline CDR1 and CDR2: LNHNV and YYDKDF (reference sequence). Trimming removed 3 bases from V and 9 bases from J; junction bases left unmatched: 3. The chain's CDR3 is CATSRGLAGGTEQFF. The CDR3 DNA sequence: TGTGCCACCAGCAGGGGACTAGCGGGAGGTACTGAGCAGTTCTTC.

The chain employs TRBV6-1 and TRBJ2-5; 7 bases match TRBD2. This CDR3 has 15 residues. The ends lost 3 bases at V and 5 bases at J; junction bases unmatched: 9. CDR1 is MNHNS and CDR2 is SASEGT in the germline V gene. This CDR3 is CASSELAGVGETQYF. The CDR3 DNA reads TGTGCCAGCAGTGAGCTGGCGGGAGTAGGTGAGACCCAGTACTTC.

This chain uses TRBV19 with TRBJ2-3; 8 nucleotides align to TRBD2. Germline V gene sequence: CDR1 LNHDA, CDR2 SQIVND (reference sequence). The CDR3 length is 17 residues. V was clipped by 1 base and J by 2 bases; unmatched bases: 8. This CDR3 is CASSIALAAGHTDTQYF. CDR3 DNA: TGTGCCAGTAGTATAGCACTAGCGGCGGGCCACACAGATACGCAGTATTTT.

This clone came up a few times. This chain uses TRBV6-1 with TRBJ1-5, with D maybe TRBD1 (6 bases). V was clipped by 8 bases and J by 4 bases, with 12 bases between them. This CDR3 spans 13 amino acids. The germline gives CDR1 MNHNS, CDR2 SASEGT. CDR3 amino acids: CASSETGNQPQHF. The CDR3 coding sequence is TGTGCCAGCTCGGAGACAGGAAATCAGCCCCAGCATTTT.

This clone was detected once. The genes are TRBV7-8 and TRBJ2-2, with D unclear. Germline V gene data show CDR1 as SGHVS and CDR2 as FQNEAQ. CDR3 length: 15 residues. Trimming took 2 bases from V and 0 from J, leaving 7 bases between them. The CDR3 loop is CASSLRQTNTGELFF. Here the CDR3 DNA reads TGTGCCAGCAGCTTAAGGCAGACGAACACCGGGGAGCTGTTTTTT.

The V call is TRBV6-1, the J call TRBJ1-1, with D perhaps matching TRBD1 (6 bases). V was pared by 6 bases and J by 3 bases, with 11 bases between. The germline V gene encodes CDR1 MNHNS and CDR2 SASEGT. The CDR3 has 13 residues. CDR3: CASRETGYTEAFF. CDR3 nucleotide sequence: TGTGCCAGCAGGGAGACAGGTTACACTGAAGCTTTCTTT.

The CDR3 DNA reads as TGTGCCAGCAGCTTGGGACAGGGGGGCGGTGGCTACACCTTC. Translating it yields CASSLGQGGGGYTF. The chain recombines TRBV7-9 with TRBJ1-2, with TRBD1 matching over 11 bases. Germline V lookup: CDR1 SEHNR, CDR2 FQNEAQ (reference sequence). V dropped 3 bases and J dropped 7; count of bases not matched to a gene: 4. The CDR3 is made up of 14 amino acids.

This clone was recorded once. CDR3 in DNA: TGTGCCAGCAGCGCGGGACTAGTCGGCACAGATACGCAGTATTTT. It is translated as CASSAGLVGTDTQYF. The chain links TRBV9 to TRBJ2-3; 8 bases are shared with TRBD2. The ends lost 3 bases at V and 1 base at J; junction bases unmatched: 4. Germline CDR1 is SGDLS and CDR2 is YYNGEE. There are 15 residues in the CDR3. The full variable domain, completed using reference TRBV9 and TRBJ2-3, is DSGVTQTPKHLITATGQRVTLRCSPRSGDLSVYWYQQSLDQGLQFLIQYYNGEERAKGNILERFSAQQFPDLHSELNLSSLELGDSALYFCASSAGLVGTDTQYFGPGTRLTVL.

The rearrangement links TRBV19 to TRBJ1-1; no clear D gene. Deletions cut 4 bases from V and 6 bases from J, with 9 bases between. There are 12 residues in the CDR3. From germline, CDR1 is LNHDA and CDR2 SQIVND (reference sequence). The CDR3 DNA reads as TGTGCCAGTAGTAAAATCTGGGCTGAAGCTTTCTTT. As protein: CASSKIWAEAFF.

The V call is TRBV7-9, the J call TRBJ1-4; D not certain. The length of the CDR3 is 17 residues. Germline CDR1 and CDR2: SEHNR and FQNEAQ (reference sequence). Trimming pared 1 base from V and 1 base from J, leaving 13 bases between. The CDR3 loop is CASSLGFNSLTNEKLFF. The CDR3 DNA sequence: TGTGCCAGCAGCTTAGGATTCAACTCCTTAACTAATGAAAAACTGTTTTTT.

This chain joins TRBV21-1 and TRBJ1-1. TRBV21-1 is recorded as a pseudogene. The CDR3 consists of 15 residues. In DNA, the CDR3 is TGTGCCAGCAGCAAAGTTGACACCTGGACCACTGAAGCTTTCTTT. Protein product: CASSKVDTWTTEAFF.

This clone turned up a few times. The gene calls are TRBV5-4 and TRBJ2-3; weak D call: TRBD1 (5 bases). This CDR3 region has 15 residues. CDR1 is SGHNT and CDR2 is YYREEE in the germline V gene (reference sequence). With 4 bases removed from V and 1 base from J, the gap between germline ends came to 13 bases. In DNA form, the CDR3 reads TGTGCCAGCAGCCAGGGATCCTCTCGCACAGATACGCAGTATTTT. Its translation is CASSQGSSRTDTQYF.

V and J are TRBV5-1 and TRBJ1-1; D ambiguous. The CDR3 has 14 amino acids. Between the trimmed V and J ends, which lost 0 bases and 4 bases, there was a span of 10 bases. CDR1 is SGHRS and CDR2 is YFSETQ in the germline V gene. CDR3 protein: CASSLEWVGTEAFF. The CDR3 coding sequence is TGCGCCAGCAGCTTGGAATGGGTGGGCACTGAAGCTTTCTTT.

The rearrangement uses TRBV7-9 and TRBJ2-7; perhaps D is TRBD1 or TRBD2 (5 bases each). V was shortened by 3 bases and J by 6 bases, with 12 bases between the two germline ends. This CDR3 is built from 13 residues. Germline lookup yields CDR1 SEHNR and CDR2 FQNEAQ (reference sequence). DNA for the CDR3: TGTGCCAGCAGCTTGGCTACTAGGGGCGAGCAGTACTTC. Translation gives CASSLATRGEQYF.

The CDR3 bases are TGTGCCAGCTCACCACCGATTCTAGGGCGGCGGAAGAGCACAGATACGCAGTATTTT. It translates to CASSPPILGRRKSTDTQYF. This sequence joins TRBV18 and TRBJ2-3, with unresolved D. V lost 0 bases and J lost 0, with 19 bases in between. The length of the CDR3 is 19 residues. Germline assignment: CDR1 KGHSH and CDR2 LQKENI.

This CDR3 is CASSSGGTRNYGYTF. The CDR3 coding sequence is TGTGCCAGCAGCTCGGGCGGGACGCGAAACTATGGCTACACCTTC. The chain carries TRBV28 and TRBJ1-2; D may be TRBD1 (5 bases). CDR1 is MDHEN and CDR2 is SYDVKM in the germline V gene. The CDR3 runs to 15 residues. Trimming pared 6 bases from V and 2 bases from J, leaving 16 bases between.

The CDR3 loop reads CASSRQGDEAAQHF. The CDR3 DNA sequence: TGTGCCAGCAGTAGGCAGGGCGACGAAGCGGCCCAGCATTTT. The chain joins TRBV2 to TRBJ1-5; weak D call: TRBD1 (5 bases). Per the germline V gene, CDR1 is SNHLY and CDR2 is FYNNEI. V lost 5 bases, J lost 11 bases, and 19 bases lay in between. The CDR3 length is 14 residues.

This chain connects TRBV11-3 to TRBJ2-1, with 8 nucleotides matching TRBD2. The CDR3 is 15 residues long. Germline CDR1 is SGHNT and CDR2 is YENEEA. V was clipped by 5 bases and J by 10 bases; unmatched bases: 13. The CDR3 sequence: CASSPPKRGPGEQFF. CDR3 nucleotides: TGTGCCAGCAGCCCCCCTAAGCGGGGGCCAGGAGAGCAGTTCTTC.